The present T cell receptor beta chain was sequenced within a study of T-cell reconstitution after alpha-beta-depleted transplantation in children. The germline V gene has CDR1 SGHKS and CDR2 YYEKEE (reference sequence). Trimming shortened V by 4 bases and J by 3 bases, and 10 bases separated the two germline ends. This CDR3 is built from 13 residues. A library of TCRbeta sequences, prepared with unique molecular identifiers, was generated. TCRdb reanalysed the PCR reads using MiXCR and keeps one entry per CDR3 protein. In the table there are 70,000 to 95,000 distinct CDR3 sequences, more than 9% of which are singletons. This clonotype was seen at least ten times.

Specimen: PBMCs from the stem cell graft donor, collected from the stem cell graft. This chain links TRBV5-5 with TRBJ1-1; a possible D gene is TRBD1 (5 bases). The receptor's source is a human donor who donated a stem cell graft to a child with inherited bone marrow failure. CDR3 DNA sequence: TGTGCCAGCAGCATCGGGACCCACACTGAAGCTTTCTTT. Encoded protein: CASSIGTHTEAFF.